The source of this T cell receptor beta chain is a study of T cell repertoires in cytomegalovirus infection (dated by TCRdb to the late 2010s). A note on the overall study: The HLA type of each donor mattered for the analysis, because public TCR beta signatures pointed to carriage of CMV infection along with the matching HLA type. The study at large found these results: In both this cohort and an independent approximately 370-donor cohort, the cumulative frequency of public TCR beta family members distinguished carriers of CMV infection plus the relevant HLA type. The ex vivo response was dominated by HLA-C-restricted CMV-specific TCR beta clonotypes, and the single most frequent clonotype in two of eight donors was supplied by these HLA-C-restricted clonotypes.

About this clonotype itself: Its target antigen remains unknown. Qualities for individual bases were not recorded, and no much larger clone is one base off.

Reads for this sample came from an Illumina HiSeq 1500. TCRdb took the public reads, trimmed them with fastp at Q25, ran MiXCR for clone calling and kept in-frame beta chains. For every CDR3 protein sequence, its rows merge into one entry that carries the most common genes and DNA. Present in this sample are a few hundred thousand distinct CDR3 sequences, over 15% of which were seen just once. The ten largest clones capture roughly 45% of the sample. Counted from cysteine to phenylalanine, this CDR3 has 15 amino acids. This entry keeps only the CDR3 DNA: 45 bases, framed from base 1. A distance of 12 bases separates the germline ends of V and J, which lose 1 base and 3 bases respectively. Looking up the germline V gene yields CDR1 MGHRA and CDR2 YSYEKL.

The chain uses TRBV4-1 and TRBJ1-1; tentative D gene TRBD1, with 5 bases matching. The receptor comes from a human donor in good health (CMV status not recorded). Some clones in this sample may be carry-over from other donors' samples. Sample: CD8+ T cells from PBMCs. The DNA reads TGCGCCAGCAGCCAAGTGGGACGTGAGGACACTGAAGCTTTCTTT. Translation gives CASSQVGREDTEAFF.